The 9 T cell receptor beta chains below come from one sample, sequenced in a study of T cells expressing NK-cell markers. Reanalyzing the 5' RACE reads, TCRdb keeps one entry per CDR3 protein, without DNA. This sample's clone table lists 150,000 to 180,000 distinct CDR3 sequences. The sample taken for sequencing was blood T cells: a sorted CD56 or NKG2C T cell subset, CD4+ or CD8+ T cells, or bulk PBMC T cells (not recorded which). These receptors all stem from a woman between 50 and 59 years old in good health.

The gene calls are TRBV18 and TRBJ2-1; TCRdb's assignment of TRBD1 cannot be checked, as there is no DNA. The CDR3 covers 13 residues. CDR1 is KGHSH, CDR2 LQKENI, per germline. CDR3 protein: CASSPVQYNEQFF.

The V and J genes are TRBV30 and TRBJ2-1. CDR3 length: 14 residues. Germline CDR1 GTSNPN, CDR2 SVGIG (reference sequence). This chain's CDR3 is CACLWLVGYNEQFF.

The V gene is TRBV20-1, the J gene TRBJ2-3; TCRdb calls TRBD2, which cannot be checked without DNA. CDR3 length: 14 residues. The germline gives CDR1 DFQATT, CDR2 SNEGSKA (reference sequence). CDR3 sequence reads: CSARAQGRGDTQYF.

The chain employs TRBV24-1 and TRBJ2-2; TCRdb's D gene call, TRBD1, goes unchecked for lack of DNA. The CDR3 length is 18 residues. Germline CDR1 reads KGHDR; CDR2 reads SFDVKD. The CDR3 here is CATSDLPGQGANTGELFF.

The rearrangement joins TRBV20-1 to TRBJ1-2; TCRdb proposes TRBD1, but this gene call is untestable without DNA. The CDR3 runs to 16 residues. From germline, CDR1 is DFQATT and CDR2 SNEGSKA (reference sequence). The CDR3 sequence is CSARDLRTGVDYGYTF.

This chain connects TRBV15 to TRBJ2-1. Germline V lookup: CDR1 LNHNV, CDR2 YYDKDF (reference sequence). The CDR3 covers 15 residues. This CDR3 reads CATSRDLATYNEQFF.

The genes are TRBV7-2 and TRBJ2-5; TCRdb calls TRBD2, which cannot be checked without DNA. Germline-derived CDR1 and CDR2 are SGHTA and FQGNSA. This CDR3 has 19 residues. This chain's CDR3 is CASSSNRPGLAVGGGTQYF. Drawing the rest from reference TRBV7-2 and TRBJ2-5, the complete variable domain is GAGVSQSPSNKVTEKGKDVELRCDPISGHTALYWYRQSLGQGLEFLIYFQGNSAPDKSGLPSDRFSAERTGGSVSTLTIQRTQQEDSAVYLCASSSNRPGLAVGGGTQYFGPGTRLLVL.

The chain recombines TRBV7-9 with TRBJ2-5. Germline CDR1 and CDR2: SEHNR and FQNEAQ (reference sequence). The length of the CDR3 is 13 residues. This chain's CDR3 is CASTMTGKETQYF.

CDR3 loop: CSVLGQGDQPQHF. The rearrangement joins TRBV29-1 to TRBJ1-5; checking the TCRdb D call of TRBD1 is not possible without DNA. This CDR3 has 13 amino acids. Per germline, CDR1 SQVTM and CDR2 ANQGSEA.